This entry features one TCR beta chain sequence. Its target is unknown. This entry comes from a study of shared clonotypes between healthy human individuals. Profiling relied on immunoSEQ multiplex PCR, and the TCRdb table lists in-frame clones only, not all of them. The sample yields about 680,000 clones, 55% to 85% seen once. The study, taken as a whole, reports: Larger estimated richness was generally recorded for naive subsets relative to memory subsets. What limited the represented genetic and exposure-history diversity was the small number of donors.

The source of this sequence is a young woman in good health. Sequenced input: memory CD4+ T cells sorted from blood. As for subset: CD45RA-negative fraction.

The CDR3 sequence: CASSFLGSGYTF. In DNA, the CDR3 is TGTGCCAGCAGTTTTCTGGGGTCCGGCTACACCTTC. The chain uses TRBV28 and TRBJ1-2; D not certain. Trimming took 3 bases from V and 8 from J, leaving 10 bases between them. CDR3 size: 12 residues. Germline V gives CDR1 MDHEN, CDR2 SYDVKM.